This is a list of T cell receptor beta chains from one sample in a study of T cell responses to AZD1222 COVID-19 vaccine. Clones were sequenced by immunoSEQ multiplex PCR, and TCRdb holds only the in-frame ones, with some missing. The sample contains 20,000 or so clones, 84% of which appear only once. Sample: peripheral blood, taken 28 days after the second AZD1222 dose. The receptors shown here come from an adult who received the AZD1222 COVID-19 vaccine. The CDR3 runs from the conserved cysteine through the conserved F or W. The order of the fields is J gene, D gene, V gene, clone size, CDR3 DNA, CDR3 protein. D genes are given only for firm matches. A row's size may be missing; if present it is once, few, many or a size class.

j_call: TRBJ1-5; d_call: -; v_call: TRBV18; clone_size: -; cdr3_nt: TGTGCCAGCTCACCAGGGGGGGTCAATCAGCCCCAGCATTTT; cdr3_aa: CASSPGGVNQPQHF
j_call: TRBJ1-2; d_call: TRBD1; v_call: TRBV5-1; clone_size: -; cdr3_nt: TGCGCCAGCAGCCCTCCGGGACAGCCAAACTATGGCTACACCTTC; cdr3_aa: CASSPPGQPNYGYTF
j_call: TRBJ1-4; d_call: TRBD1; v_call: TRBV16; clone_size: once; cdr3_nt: TGTGCCAGCACACCGGGGACAGCGAATGAAAAACTGTTTTTT; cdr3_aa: CASTPGTANEKLFF
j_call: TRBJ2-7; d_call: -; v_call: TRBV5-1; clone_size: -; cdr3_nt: TGCGCCAGCAGCTTGGGCATAGACTACGAGCAGTACTTC; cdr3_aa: CASSLGIDYEQYF
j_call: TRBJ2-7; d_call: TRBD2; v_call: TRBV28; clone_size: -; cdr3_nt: TGTGCCAGCACTGTAAGGACTAGCGGAAAGTACGAGCAGTACTTC; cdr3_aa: CASTVRTSGKYEQYF
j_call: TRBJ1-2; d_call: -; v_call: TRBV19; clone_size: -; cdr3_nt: TGTGCCAGTACCGAGAACAGGGATAACTATGGCTACACCTTC; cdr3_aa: CASTENRDNYGYTF
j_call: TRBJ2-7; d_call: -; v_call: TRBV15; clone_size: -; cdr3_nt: TGTGCCACCAGCAAGGGCCAAAGCTCCTACGAGCAGTACTTC; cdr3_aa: CATSKGQSSYEQYF
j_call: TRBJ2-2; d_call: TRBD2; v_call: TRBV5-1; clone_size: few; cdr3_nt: TGCGCCAGCAGCTTCTATACGACTAGCGGCTACACCGGGGAGCTGTTTTTT; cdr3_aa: CASSFYTTSGYTGELFF
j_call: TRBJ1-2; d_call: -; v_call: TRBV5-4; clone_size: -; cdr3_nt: TGTGCCAGCAGCCCTGGGGGGGGGCTAAGGGTTGGCTACACCTTC; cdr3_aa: CASSPGGGLRVGYTF
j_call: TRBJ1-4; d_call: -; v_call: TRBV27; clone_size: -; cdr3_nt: TGTGCCAGCAGTTTTATTCCGGGGGCAGGGAATGAAAAACTGTTTTTT; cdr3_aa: CASSFIPGAGNEKLFF
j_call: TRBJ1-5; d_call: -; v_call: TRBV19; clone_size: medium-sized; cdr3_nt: TGTGCCAGTAGACGGACAGCCAGCAATCAGCCCCAGCATTTT; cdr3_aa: CASRRTASNQPQHF
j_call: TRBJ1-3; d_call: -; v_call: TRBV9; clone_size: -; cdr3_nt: TGTGCCAGCAGCGTAGCGTGGGACCGGAACACCATATATTTT; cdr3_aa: CASSVAWDRNTIYF
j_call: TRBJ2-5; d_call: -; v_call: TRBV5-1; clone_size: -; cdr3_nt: TGCGCCAGCAGCCCGGAAGGACAGCGAGGGGAGACCCAGTACTTC; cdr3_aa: CASSPEGQRGETQYF
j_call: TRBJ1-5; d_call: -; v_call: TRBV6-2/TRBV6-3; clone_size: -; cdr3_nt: TGTGCCAGCAGTTACGGGTTGGGGGCCGGTCAGCCCCAGCATTTT; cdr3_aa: CASSYGLGAGQPQHF
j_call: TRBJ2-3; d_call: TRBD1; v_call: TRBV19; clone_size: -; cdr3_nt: TGTGCCAGTAAAGGGGGACAGGGAACAGATACGCAGTATTTT; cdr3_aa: CASKGGQGTDTQYF
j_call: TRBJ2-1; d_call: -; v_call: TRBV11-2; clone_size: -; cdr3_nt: TGTGCCAGCAGCTTAGATCGTAGGGGTGAGCAGTTCTTC; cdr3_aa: CASSLDRRGEQFF
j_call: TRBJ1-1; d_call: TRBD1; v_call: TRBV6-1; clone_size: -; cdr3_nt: TGTGCCAGCAGAGAAGGACAGGCGACGATGAACACTGAAGCTTTCTTT; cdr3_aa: CASREGQATMNTEAFF
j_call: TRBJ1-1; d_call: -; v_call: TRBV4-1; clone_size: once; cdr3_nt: TGCGCCAGCAGCCCGGTGCGGAACACTGAAGCTTTCTTT; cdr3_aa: CASSPVRNTEAFF
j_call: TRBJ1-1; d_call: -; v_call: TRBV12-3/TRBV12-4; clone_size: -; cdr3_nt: TGTGCCAGCAGTTTTGACAAGCACACTGAAGCTTTCTTT; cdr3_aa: CASSFDKHTEAFF
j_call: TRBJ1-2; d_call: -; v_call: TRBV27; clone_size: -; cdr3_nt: TGTGCCAGCAGTTTGGGGCAGGGCTATGGCTACACCTTC; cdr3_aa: CASSLGQGYGYTF
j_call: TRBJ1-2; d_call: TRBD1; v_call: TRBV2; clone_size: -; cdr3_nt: TGTGCCAGCGCCACAGGGGGCGACAGGTGGGGCTACACCTTC; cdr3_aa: CASATGGDRWGYTF
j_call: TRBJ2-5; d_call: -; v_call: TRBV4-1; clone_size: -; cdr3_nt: TGCGCCAGCAGCCAAGCAGGACGAAACTGGGAGACCCAGTACTTC; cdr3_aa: CASSQAGRNWETQYF
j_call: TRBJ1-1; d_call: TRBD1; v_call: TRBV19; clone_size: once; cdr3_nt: TGTGCCAGTGGGAGGGGGCGGCTCACTGAAGCTTTCTTT; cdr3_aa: CASGRGRLTEAFF
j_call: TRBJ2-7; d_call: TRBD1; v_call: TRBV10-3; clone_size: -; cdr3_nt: TGTGCCATCAAAGAGGACAGGGGGGTCTTCGGGGAGCAGTACTTC; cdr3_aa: CAIKEDRGVFGEQYF
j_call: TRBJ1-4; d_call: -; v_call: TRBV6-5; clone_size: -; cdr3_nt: TGTGCCAGCTCCGGAGAACGACTGTTTTTT; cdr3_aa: CASSGERLFF
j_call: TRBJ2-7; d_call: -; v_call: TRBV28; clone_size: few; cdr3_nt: TGTGCCAGCAGTTTAGCCCCCGGGACCGTCTCCTACGAGCAGTACTTC; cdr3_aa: CASSLAPGTVSYEQYF
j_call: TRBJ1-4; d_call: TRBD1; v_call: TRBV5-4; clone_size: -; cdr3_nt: TGTGCCAGCAGCTTGGGACAGGGGGTAGGGGAAAAACTGTTTTTT; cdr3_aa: CASSLGQGVGEKLFF
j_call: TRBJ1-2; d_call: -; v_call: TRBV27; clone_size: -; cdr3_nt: TGTGCCAGCAGTTTCGGCAGGTACGGCGGCTACACCTTC; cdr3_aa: CASSFGRYGGYTF
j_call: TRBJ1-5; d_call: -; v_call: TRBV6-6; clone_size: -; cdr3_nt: TGTGCCAGCAGTCCCCGGGACCTGAGAGCAAATAGCAATCAGCCCCAGCATTTT; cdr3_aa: CASSPRDLRANSNQPQHF
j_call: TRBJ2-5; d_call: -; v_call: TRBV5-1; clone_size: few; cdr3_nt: TGCGCCAGCAGCGAAACTACTCTGGGAACCCAGTACTTC; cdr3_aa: CASSETTLGTQYF
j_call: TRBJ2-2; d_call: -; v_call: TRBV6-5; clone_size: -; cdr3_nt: TGTGCCAGCAGTTACCGGAACTCGAACACCGGGGAGCTGTTTTTT; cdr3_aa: CASSYRNSNTGELFF
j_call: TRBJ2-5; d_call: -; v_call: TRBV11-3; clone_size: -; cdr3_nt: TGTGCCAGCAGCTTACTGCGGTACCAAGAGACCCAGTACTTC; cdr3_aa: CASSLLRYQETQYF
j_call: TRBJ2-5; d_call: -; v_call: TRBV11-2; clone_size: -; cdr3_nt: TGTGCCAGCAGCTTAAAAGAGACCCAGTACTTC; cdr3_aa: CASSLKETQYF
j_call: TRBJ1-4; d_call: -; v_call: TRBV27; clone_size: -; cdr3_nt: TGTGCCAGCAGTTTCGTAACAGGGCGTGAAAAACTGTTTTTT; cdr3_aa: CASSFVTGREKLFF
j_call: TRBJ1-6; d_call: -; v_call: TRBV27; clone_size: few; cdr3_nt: TGTGCCAGCAGGTTCAGGAGTAGAAATAATTCACCCCTCCACTTT; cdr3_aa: CASRFRSRNNSPLHF
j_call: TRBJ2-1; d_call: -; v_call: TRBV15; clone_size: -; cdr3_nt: TGTGCCACCAGCAGAGGTCCGGGACAAAACTACAATGAGCAGTTCTTC; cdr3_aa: CATSRGPGQNYNEQFF
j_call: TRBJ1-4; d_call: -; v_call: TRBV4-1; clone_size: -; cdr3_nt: TGCGCCAGCAGCCAAGATGGGAGGGGGGCTAGCGAAAAACTGTTTTTT; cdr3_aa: CASSQDGRGASEKLFF
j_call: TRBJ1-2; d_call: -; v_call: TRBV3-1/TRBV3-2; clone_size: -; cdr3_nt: TGTGCCAGCAGCCCGGTCGGCGGGCGGCGGGGCTATGGCTACACCTTC; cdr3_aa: CASSPVGGRRGYGYTF
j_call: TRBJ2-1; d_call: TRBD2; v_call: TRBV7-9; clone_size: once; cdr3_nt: TGTGCCAGCAGCTTTGATCTTAGCGGGGCTTACAATGAGCAGTTCTTC; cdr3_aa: CASSFDLSGAYNEQFF
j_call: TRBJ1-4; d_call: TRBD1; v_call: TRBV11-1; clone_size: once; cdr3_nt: TGTGCCAGCAGCACTCAACAGGGGGCTAATGAAAAACTGTTTTTT; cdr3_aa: CASSTQQGANEKLFF
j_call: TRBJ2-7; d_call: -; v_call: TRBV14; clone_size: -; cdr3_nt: TGTGCCAGCAGCCAAGTCTCTAGCGTTGACGAGCAGTACTTC; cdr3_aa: CASSQVSSVDEQYF
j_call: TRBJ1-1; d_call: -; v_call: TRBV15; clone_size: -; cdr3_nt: TGTGCCACCAGCAGAGTGGGAAGGGAAGCTTTCTTT; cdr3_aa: CATSRVGREAFF
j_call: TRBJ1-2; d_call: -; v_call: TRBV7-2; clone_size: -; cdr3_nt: TGTGCCAGCAGCCCGGGGGCTCTTAACTATGGCTACACCTTC; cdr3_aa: CASSPGALNYGYTF